Below are 8 T cell receptor beta chains sequenced from a single sample in a study of response to subunit inactivated influenza vaccine (dated by TCRdb to the late 2010s). The time point label, read with the paper, signifies: 45 to 50 days after influenza vaccine administration. Library preparation was by RT-PCR. TCRdb shows the sequencer as Illumina HiSeq 2500. TCRdb reworked the public reads: Q25 trimming with fastp, MiXCR clone assembly, productive beta chains retained. Rows with a matching CDR3 protein are joined into one entry that keeps the most common DNA and genes. The sample table holds roughly 460,000 distinct CDR3 sequences, of which roughly 9.7% were seen once. The top ten hold less than 15% of the sample. Sample: PBMCs from blood, taken roughly 6 weeks after vaccination. The receptors come from a man in his fifties or sixties who received an inactivated influenza vaccine. Donor details come from another sample of the same person, matched by shared clones.

In its sample, this clonotype was seen a few times. This chain joins TRBV11-2 and TRBJ2-1, with 11 bases that match TRBD2. Germline V gene sequence: CDR1 SGHAT, CDR2 FQNNGV. The CDR3 spans 19 residues. Germline trimming cut 0 bases from V and 0 bases from J; bases unmatched to any gene: 7. The CDR3 sequence: CASSLDSASGRSSYNEQFF. The CDR3 nucleotides read TGTGCCAGCAGCTTAGACTCGGCTAGCGGGAGGAGCTCCTACAATGAGCAGTTCTTC.

This clonotype turned up a few times. The V gene is TRBV10-3, the J gene TRBJ2-5; D uncertain. In germline, CDR1 is ENHRY, CDR2 SYGVKD. V was shortened by 10 bases and J by 2 bases, with 11 bases between the two germline ends. The CDR3 consists of 12 residues. The CDR3 sequence is CATGDRQETQYF. The CDR3 nucleotides are TGTGCCACCGGAGACCGGCAAGAGACCCAGTACTTC.

The chain employs TRBV7-6 and TRBJ2-6; D may be TRBD1 (6 bases). The germline gives CDR1 SGHVS, CDR2 FNYEAQ. V was shortened by 1 base and J by 0 bases, with 10 bases between the two germline ends. The CDR3 is made up of 17 amino acids. This CDR3 is CASSLDPRGSGANVLTF. The CDR3 bases are TGTGCCAGCAGCTTAGATCCCAGGGGCTCTGGGGCCAACGTCCTGACTTTC.

This clonotype was counted at least ten times. The rearrangement links TRBV10-3 to TRBJ2-1; 9 bases are a match to TRBD2. CDR3 length: 16 residues. Germline V gene data show CDR1 as ENHRY and CDR2 as SYGVKD. Losses at the gene ends were 0 bases for V and 7 bases for J; bases not matched to a gene: 7. CDR3 bases: TGTGCCATCAGTGAGTCCGGCGCGGGAGGGAGGAATGAGCAGTTCTTC. This codes for CAISESGAGGRNEQFF.

This clonotype turned up a few times. The V gene is TRBV7-3, the J gene TRBJ1-2, with D uncertain. CDR1 is SGHTA, CDR2 FQGTGA, per germline. V was clipped by 5 bases and J by 6 bases, with 13 bases between them. The CDR3 has 13 residues. The CDR3 DNA is TGTGCCAGCAGCCCCCCTGGAAAACATGGCTACACCTTC. Its protein is CASSPPGKHGYTF.

This clonotype was counted many times. The rearrangement links TRBV20-1 to TRBJ2-7; the match to TRBD1 covers 8 bases. The CDR3 is 12 residues long. Germline CDR1 and CDR2: DFQATT and SNEGSKA (reference sequence). V lost 5 bases, J lost 4 bases, and 4 bases stayed unmatched. CDR3 amino acids: CSAATGGYEQYF. CDR3 nucleotide sequence: TGCAGTGCTGCTACAGGGGGGTACGAGCAGTACTTC.

A few counts support this clonotype. The chain has TRBV10-3 and TRBJ2-3; 7 bases fit TRBD2. V lost 2 bases, J lost 1 base, and 3 bases stayed unmatched. Germline V CDR1 and CDR2: ENHRY, SYGVKD. The CDR3 length is 15 residues. The DNA for the CDR3 is TGTGCCATCAGTGAGCAGGGAGGGGGCACAGATACGCAGTATTTT. As protein: CAISEQGGGTDTQYF.

This clonotype was detected many times. The V gene is TRBV12-3 or TRBV12-4, the J gene TRBJ2-2; 13 nucleotides line up with TRBD2. The CDR3 runs 18 residues. V lost 6 bases to trimming and J lost 2 bases; unmatched junction nucleotides: 9. CDR3 in DNA: TGTGCCAGCAGGGAACTAGCGGGGGGGGCTTTTAACACCGGGGAGCTGTTTTTT. It specifies CASRELAGGAFNTGELFF.